A single TCR beta chain is shown here with its context. Its antigen has not been determined. No much larger clonotype is one base removed from it; base qualities were not supplied. The data are from a study of CD8 T cells in ankylosing spondylitis (dated by TCRdb to 2016 to 2017). For context, the study as a whole: The study set out to find disease-linked TCR variants by profiling T cell receptor beta repertoires in ankylosing spondylitis patients and healthy donors. The full study cohort comprised 25 ankylosing spondylitis patients and approximately 100 healthy donors. Peripheral blood samples were taken, and synovial fluid was additionally collected from ankylosing spondylitis patients. General study outcomes and caveats: Significant enrichment of the disease-linked clones was reported in matched synovial fluid samples from ankylosing spondylitis patients. The disease-linked clones showed a CD8+ phenotype and occurred at relatively low frequencies in peripheral blood. Some motif variants had previously been reported in the synovial fluid and blood of reactive arthritis patients, which suggests shared mechanisms of disease initiation. A TCR beta motif made up of under ten highly homologous amino acid variants appeared to be characteristic of blood from ankylosing spondylitis patients.

Data came from an Illumina HiSeq 2500. TCR beta libraries were prepared by quantitative 5'-RACE with molecular barcodes. As for the authors' bioinformatics: To identify disease-linked TCR variants, a new computational method was used, one built on a probabilistic model of VDJ rearrangement. The public reads were run again by TCRdb, first through fastp at Q25 and then through MiXCR, and only productive beta chains were kept. A single entry per CDR3 protein holds the most common genes and DNA from its merged rows. In this record, the V and J calls reflect TCRdb's handling and not the investigators' own analysis. In this sample the table shows about 460,000 distinct CDR3 sequences, roughly 5.3% of which occur a single time. Together, the top ten hold 3% to 4% of the sample. This clonotype originated in a male donor with ankylosing spondylitis. The sequencing sample was made of blood, either unsorted or a sorted T cell fraction (not recorded which).

The CDR3 protein: CASSEVAFNYEQYF. The DNA reads TGTGCCAGCAGCGAGGTAGCTTTCAACTACGAGCAGTACTTC. The chain was built from TRBV7-2 and TRBJ2-7, with the D gene uncertain. V is pared back by 5 bases and J by 3 bases, with 14 bases lying between the germline termini. The CDR3 goes from the cysteine to the phenylalanine over 14 residues. Only CDR3 DNA is held: 42 bases, read in frame from base 1. The germline V gene supplies CDR1 SGHTA and CDR2 FQGNSA.